Below, one T cell receptor beta chain is given with its context. These data belong to a study of blood T cell repertoires in COVID-19. Across the study: Both acute and convalescent COVID-19 samples were obtained from the United States, Italy and Spain. Sources were T cells, B-cell-depleted T cells, or PBMCs; the material itself was cDNA or gDNA.

This CDR3 comprises 17 residues. CDR1 is KGHSH and CDR2 is LQKENI in the germline V gene. V lost 0 bases and J lost 3; bases outside the gene matches: 5. Here immunoSEQ multiplex PCR was the method, and the copy in TCRdb shows in-frame clones only, minus some. Counted here are some 170,000 clones, roughly 84% occurring once; the ten biggest clones make up around 1.2%. The sample taken for sequencing was PBMCs or T cells enriched from blood (not recorded which). The chain joins TRBV18 to TRBJ2-3; the match to TRBD1 covers 11 bases. This TCR was sampled from a human donor with acute COVID-19. The donor label of this sample is uncertain. CDR3 DNA: TGTGCCAGCTCACCACCGGTCGGGACAGGGGGAACAGATACGCAGTATTTT. Protein sequence: CASSPPVGTGGTDTQYF.